The sample holds a few counts of the clone carrying this T cell receptor (beta chain). Its antigen is not known. This sample was included in a study of response to subunit inactivated influenza vaccine. Findings and caveats of the study: Authors suggested seasonal influenza vaccinations each recruit few new T cells.

The CDR3 contains 15 residues. The germline CDR1 and CDR2 sequences are LGHDT and YNNKEL (reference sequence). The ends were cut back, 1 base at V and 2 bases at J, with 12 bases in the middle. One entry per CDR3 protein, called by TCRdb with MiXCR from the RT-PCR reads. This sample yields 400,000 to 650,000 distinct CDR3 sequences, of which around 7.9% are seen a single time; about 12% belongs to the top ten. The J gene is TRBJ2-7, the V gene TRBV3-1; no definite D call. This clonotype originated in a man between 50 and 69 years old who received an inactivated influenza vaccine. The source material was PBMCs from blood, sampled less than 30 months after vaccination. DNA of the CDR3: TGTGCCAGCAGCCAAGCCCGTGGAGTCGCCTACGAGCAGTACTTC. Its translation: CASSQARGVAYEQYF.